This paragraph reports one T cell receptor beta chain. What it binds is not known. The method was immunoSEQ multiplex PCR; TCRdb's version includes in-frame clones alone and lacks a portion of them. This sample has over 130,000 clones, with approximately 86% found just once. This entry comes from a study of T cell responses to AZD1222 COVID-19 vaccine. Findings of the study overall: Baseline serostatus was positive in only six AZD1222 recipients.

Germline CDR1 SGHDN, CDR2 FVKESK. The CDR3 length is 14 residues. Trimming cost V 4 bases and J 7 bases; bases outside gene matches: 3. The TCR was taken from an adult in good health. Sample: peripheral blood, taken on day 0 of AZD1222 vaccination. This rearrangement joins TRBV14 to TRBJ2-2; 10 bases are shared with TRBD2. CDR3 DNA sequence: TGTGCCAGCAGCCCAGGGACTAGCGTCGGGGAGCTGTTTTTT. Protein product: CASSPGTSVGELFF.